The 4 T cell receptor beta chains below were found in one sample sequenced in a study of molecular identifiers for immune sequencing clone quantification. TCRdb analysed the PCR reads with MiXCR anew, one entry per CDR3 protein. The sample records more than 300,000 distinct CDR3 sequences, about 22% being singletons. Material for sequencing was naive CD8+ T cells from blood, with Jurkat cell RNA spiked in. Subset denoted: FACS-sorted CD8+CD4-CCR7+CD45RA+ naive T cells. The receptors shown here come from a human donor in good health. Some libraries in this study had Jurkat cell RNA spiked in.

This clonotype was detected many times. V and J are TRBV7-9 and TRBJ1-1; D is possibly TRBD1 (5 bases). The CDR3 totals 12 residues. The germline CDR1 and CDR2 sequences are SEHNR and FQNEAQ (reference sequence). V was trimmed by 4 bases and J by 10 bases, leaving 13 bases between them. The CDR3: CASSWGGDGAFF. DNA of the CDR3: TGTGCCAGCAGCTGGGGAGGGGATGGAGCTTTCTTT.

This clonotype occurred many times. The chain couples TRBV11-2 to TRBJ1-1; D may be TRBD1 (5 bases). Germline values: CDR1 SGHAT, CDR2 FQNNGV. Between the trimmed V and J ends, which lost 0 bases and 4 bases, there was a span of 12 bases. This CDR3 region has 15 residues. CDR3 loop: CASSLDSWGSTEAFF. CDR3 in DNA: TGTGCCAGCAGCTTAGATTCGTGGGGGAGCACTGAAGCTTTCTTT.

This clonotype was seen many times. This chain uses TRBV4-1 with TRBJ2-7; 11 bases are a match to TRBD2. The trim removed 1 base at V and 4 bases at J, leaving 0 bases unmatched. This CDR3 region has 14 residues. The germline V gene encodes CDR1 MGHRA and CDR2 YSYEKL. CDR3 DNA: TGCGCCAGCAGCCAAGTAGCGGGAGGGTACGAGCAGTACTTC. Translating it yields CASSQVAGGYEQYF.

This clonotype was detected ten times or more. The genes are TRBV6-5 and TRBJ1-4; 7 nucleotides agree with TRBD1. V was clipped by 3 bases and J by 0 bases; unmatched bases: 4. Germline CDR1 is MNHEY and CDR2 is SVGAGI. This CDR3 region has 16 residues. The DNA of the CDR3 is TGTGCCAGCAGTTATGGACAGGACCCAACTAATGAAAAACTGTTTTTT. Translating gives CASSYGQDPTNEKLFF.